Sequencing of this TCR beta chain was carried out in a study of OX40 agonist ivuxolimab in advanced cancers. Study information: Partial responses were achieved by three patients: one hepatocellular carcinoma, two cutaneous melanoma.

Trimming cost V 1 base and J 0 bases, with 10 bases left between them. Germline CDR1 is SGHTA and CDR2 is FQGNSA. The CDR3 totals 16 residues. Study-level points and caveats: Expanded clones were, on average, more numerous among CD8+ T cells than CD4+. No determination was made of the antigen specificity of the expanded peripheral T cells. The authors also found low normalized T-cell clonal expansion in some nonresponders.

A remark on this clone: Its antigen remains unidentified.

Sequencing used immunoSEQ multiplex PCR; TCRdb keeps in-frame clones, though not all of them. The sample yields tens of thousands of clones, roughly 84% seen once. Sequenced here: CD4+ or CD8+ T cells sorted from blood, sampled in a trial of the OX40 agonist ivuxolimab. This clonotype originated in an adult with an advanced solid tumor such as melanoma, head and neck, liver or kidney cancer. V usage is TRBV7-2 and J usage is TRBJ2-1; no clear D. The CDR3 coding sequence is TGTGCCAGCAGCTTAGGCCGCTGGAGCTCCTACAATGAGCAGTTCTTC. It yields the protein CASSLGRWSSYNEQFF.